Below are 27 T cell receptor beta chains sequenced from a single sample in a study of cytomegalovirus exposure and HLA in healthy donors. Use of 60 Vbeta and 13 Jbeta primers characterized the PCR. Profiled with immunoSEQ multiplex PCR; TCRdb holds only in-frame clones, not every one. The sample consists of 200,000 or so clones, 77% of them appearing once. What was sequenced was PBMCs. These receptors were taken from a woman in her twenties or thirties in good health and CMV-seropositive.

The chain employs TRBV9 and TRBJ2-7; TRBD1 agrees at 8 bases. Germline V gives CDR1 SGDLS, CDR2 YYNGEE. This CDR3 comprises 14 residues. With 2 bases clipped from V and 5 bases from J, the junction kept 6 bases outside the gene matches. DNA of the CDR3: TGTGCCAGCAGCGTGACAGGGGAGTACGACGAGCAGTACTTC. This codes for CASSVTGEYDEQYF.

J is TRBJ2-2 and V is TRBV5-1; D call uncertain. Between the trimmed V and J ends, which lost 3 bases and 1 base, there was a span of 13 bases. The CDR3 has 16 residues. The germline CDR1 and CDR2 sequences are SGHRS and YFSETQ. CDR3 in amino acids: CASSWIAAENTGELFF. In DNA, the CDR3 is TGCGCCAGCAGCTGGATAGCCGCCGAGAACACCGGGGAGCTGTTTTTT.

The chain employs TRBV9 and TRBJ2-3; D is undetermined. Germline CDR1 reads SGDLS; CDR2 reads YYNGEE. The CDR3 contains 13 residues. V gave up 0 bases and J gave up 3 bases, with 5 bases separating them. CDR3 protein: CASSVDSTDTQYF. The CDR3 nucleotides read TGTGCCAGCAGCGTAGATAGTACAGATACGCAGTATTTT. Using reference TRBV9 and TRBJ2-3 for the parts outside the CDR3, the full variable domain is DSGVTQTPKHLITATGQRVTLRCSPRSGDLSVYWYQQSLDQGLQFLIQYYNGEERAKGNILERFSAQQFPDLHSELNLSSLELGDSALYFCASSVDSTDTQYFGPGTRLTVL.

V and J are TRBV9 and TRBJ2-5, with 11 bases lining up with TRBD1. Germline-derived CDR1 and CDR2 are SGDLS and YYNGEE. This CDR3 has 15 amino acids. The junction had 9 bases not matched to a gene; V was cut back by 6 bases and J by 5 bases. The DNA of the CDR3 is TGTGCCAGCAACAGGGGACAGGGGGTGTTGGAGACCCAGTACTTC. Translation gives CASNRGQGVLETQYF.

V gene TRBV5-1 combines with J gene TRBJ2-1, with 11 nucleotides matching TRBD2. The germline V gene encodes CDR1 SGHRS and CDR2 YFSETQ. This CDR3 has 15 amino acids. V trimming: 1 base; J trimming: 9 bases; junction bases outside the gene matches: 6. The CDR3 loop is CASSLWSSGRTEQFF. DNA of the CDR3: TGCGCCAGCAGCTTGTGGTCTAGCGGGAGGACTGAGCAGTTCTTC.

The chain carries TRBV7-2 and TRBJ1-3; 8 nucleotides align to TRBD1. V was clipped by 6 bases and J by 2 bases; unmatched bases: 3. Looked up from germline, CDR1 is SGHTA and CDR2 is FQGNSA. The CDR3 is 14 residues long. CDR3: CASSLGQAGNTIYF. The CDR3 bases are TGTGCCAGCAGTTTGGGACAGGCTGGAAACACCATATATTTT.

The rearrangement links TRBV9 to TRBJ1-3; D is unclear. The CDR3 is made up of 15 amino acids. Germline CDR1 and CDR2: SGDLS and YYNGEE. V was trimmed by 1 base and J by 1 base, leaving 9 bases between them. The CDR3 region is CASSVFGGSGNTIYF. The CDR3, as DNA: TGTGCCAGCAGCGTATTCGGAGGGTCTGGAAACACCATATATTTT.

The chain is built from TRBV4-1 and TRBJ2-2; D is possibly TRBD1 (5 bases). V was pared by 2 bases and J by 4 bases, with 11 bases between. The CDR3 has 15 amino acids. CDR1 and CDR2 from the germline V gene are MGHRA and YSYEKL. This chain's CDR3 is CASSQSQVGTGELFF. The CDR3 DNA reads TGCGCCAGCAGCCAATCACAGGTTGGCACCGGGGAGCTGTTTTTT.

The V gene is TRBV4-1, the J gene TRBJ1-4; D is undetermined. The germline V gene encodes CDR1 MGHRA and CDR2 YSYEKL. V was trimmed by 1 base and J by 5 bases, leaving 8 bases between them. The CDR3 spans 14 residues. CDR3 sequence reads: CASSQVYKNEKLFF. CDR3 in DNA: TGCGCCAGCAGCCAAGTTTACAAGAATGAAAAACTGTTTTTT.

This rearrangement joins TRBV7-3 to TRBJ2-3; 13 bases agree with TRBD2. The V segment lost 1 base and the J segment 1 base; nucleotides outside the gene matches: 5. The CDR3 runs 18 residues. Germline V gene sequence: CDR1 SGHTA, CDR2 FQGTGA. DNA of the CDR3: TGTGCCAGCAGCTTAAGAGGACTAGCGGGGGTGGGCACAGATACGCAGTATTTT. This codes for CASSLRGLAGVGTDTQYF.

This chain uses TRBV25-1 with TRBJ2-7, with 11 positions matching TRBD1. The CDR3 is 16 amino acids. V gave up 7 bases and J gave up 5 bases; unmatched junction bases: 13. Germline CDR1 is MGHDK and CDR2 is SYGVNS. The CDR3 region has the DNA TGTGCCAGCACCCCACGAGGAGGGGACAGGGGGGACGAGCAGTACTTC. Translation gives CASTPRGGDRGDEQYF.

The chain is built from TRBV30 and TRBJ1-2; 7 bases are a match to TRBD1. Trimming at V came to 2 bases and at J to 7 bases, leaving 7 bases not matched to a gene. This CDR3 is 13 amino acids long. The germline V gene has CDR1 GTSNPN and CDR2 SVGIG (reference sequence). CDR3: CAWSLGGGGGYTF. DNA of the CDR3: TGTGCCTGGAGTCTAGGAGGGGGCGGTGGCTACACCTTC.

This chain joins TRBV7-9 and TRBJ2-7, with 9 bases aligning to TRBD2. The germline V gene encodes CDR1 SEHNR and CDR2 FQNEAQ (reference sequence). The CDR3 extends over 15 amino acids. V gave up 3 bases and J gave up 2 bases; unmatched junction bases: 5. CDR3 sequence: CASSLSGRYPYEQYF. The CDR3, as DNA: TGTGCCAGCAGCTTGAGCGGGAGGTACCCCTACGAGCAGTACTTC.

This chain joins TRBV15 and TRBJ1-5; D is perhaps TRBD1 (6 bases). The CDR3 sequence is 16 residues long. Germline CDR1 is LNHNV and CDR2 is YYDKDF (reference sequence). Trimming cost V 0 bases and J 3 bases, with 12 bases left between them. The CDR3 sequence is CATSREKDSLNQPQHF. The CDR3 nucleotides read TGTGCCACCAGCAGAGAAAAGGACAGCCTCAATCAGCCCCAGCATTTT. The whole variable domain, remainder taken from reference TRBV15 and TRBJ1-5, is DAMVIQNPRYQVTQFGKPVTLSCSQTLNHNVMYWYQQKSSQAPKLLFHYYDKDFNNEADTPDNFQSRRPNTSFCFLDIRSPGLGDTAMYLCATSREKDSLNQPQHFGDGTRLSIL.

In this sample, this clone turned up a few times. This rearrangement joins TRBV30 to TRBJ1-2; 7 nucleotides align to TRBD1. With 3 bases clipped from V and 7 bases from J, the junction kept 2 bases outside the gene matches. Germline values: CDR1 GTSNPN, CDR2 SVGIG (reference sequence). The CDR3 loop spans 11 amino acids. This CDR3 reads CAWSDRAGYTF. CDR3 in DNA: TGTGCCTGGAGCGACAGGGCTGGCTACACCTTC.

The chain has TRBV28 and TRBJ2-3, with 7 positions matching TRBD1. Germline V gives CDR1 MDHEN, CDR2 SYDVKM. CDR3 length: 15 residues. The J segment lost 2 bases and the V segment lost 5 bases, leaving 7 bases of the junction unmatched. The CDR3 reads CASSEPGQVTDTQYF. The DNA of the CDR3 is TGTGCCAGCAGTGAACCCGGACAGGTCACAGATACGCAGTATTTT.

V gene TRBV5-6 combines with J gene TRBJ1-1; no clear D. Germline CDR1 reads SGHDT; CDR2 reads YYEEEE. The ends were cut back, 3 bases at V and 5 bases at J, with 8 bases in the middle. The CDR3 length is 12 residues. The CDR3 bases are TGTGCCAGCAGCTCGCGGTGGACTGAAGCTTTCTTT. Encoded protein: CASSSRWTEAFF.

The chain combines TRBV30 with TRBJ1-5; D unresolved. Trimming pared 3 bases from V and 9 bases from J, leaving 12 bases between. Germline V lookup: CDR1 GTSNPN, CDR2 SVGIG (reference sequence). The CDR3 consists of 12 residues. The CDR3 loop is CAWSEARGPQHF. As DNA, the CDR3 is TGTGCCTGGAGCGAGGCGCGGGGGCCCCAGCATTTT.

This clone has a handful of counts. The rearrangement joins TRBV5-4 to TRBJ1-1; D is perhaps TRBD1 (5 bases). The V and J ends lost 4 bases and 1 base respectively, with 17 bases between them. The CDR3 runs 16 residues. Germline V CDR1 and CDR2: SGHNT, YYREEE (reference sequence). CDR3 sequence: CASSLGGGLGNTEAFF. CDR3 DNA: TGTGCCAGCAGCCTTGGGGGAGGCTTAGGGAACACTGAAGCTTTCTTT.

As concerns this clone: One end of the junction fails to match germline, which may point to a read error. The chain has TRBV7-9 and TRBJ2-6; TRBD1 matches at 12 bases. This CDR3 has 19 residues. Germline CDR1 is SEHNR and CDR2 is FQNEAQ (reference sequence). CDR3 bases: TGTTCCAGCAGCGTACCTTCCGGGACAGGGGGCGCTGGGGCCAACGTCCTGACTTTC. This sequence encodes CSSSVPSGTGGAGANVLTF.

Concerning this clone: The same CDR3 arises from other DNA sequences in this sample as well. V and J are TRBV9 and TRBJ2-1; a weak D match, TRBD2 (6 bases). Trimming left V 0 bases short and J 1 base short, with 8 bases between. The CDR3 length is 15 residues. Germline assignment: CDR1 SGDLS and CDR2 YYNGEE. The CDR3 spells CASSVVSGSYNEQFF. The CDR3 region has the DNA TGTGCCAGCAGCGTAGTTAGCGGTTCCTACAATGAGCAGTTCTTC. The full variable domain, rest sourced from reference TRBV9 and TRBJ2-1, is DSGVTQTPKHLITATGQRVTLRCSPRSGDLSVYWYQQSLDQGLQFLIQYYNGEERAKGNILERFSAQQFPDLHSELNLSSLELGDSALYFCASSVVSGSYNEQFFGPGTRLTVL.

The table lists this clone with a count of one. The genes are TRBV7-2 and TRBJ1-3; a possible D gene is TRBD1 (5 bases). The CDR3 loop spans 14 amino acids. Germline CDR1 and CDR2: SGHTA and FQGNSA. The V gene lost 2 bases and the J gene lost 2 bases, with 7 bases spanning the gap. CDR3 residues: CASSLQGAGNTIYF. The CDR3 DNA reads TGTGCCAGCAGCTTACAGGGTGCTGGAAACACCATATATTTT.

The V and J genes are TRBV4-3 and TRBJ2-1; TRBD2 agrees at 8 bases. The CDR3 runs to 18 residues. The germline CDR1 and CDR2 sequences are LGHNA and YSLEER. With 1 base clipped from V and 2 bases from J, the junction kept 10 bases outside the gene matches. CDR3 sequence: CASSQGRPGLEAYNEQFF. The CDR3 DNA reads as TGCGCCAGCAGCCAAGGTAGACCGGGACTAGAAGCCTACAATGAGCAGTTCTTC.

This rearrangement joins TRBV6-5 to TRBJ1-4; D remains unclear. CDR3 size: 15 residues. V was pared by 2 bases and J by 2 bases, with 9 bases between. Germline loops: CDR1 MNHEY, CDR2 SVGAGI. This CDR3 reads CASSYAGSTNEKLFF. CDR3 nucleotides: TGTGCCAGCAGTTACGCGGGGAGCACTAATGAAAAACTGTTTTTT.

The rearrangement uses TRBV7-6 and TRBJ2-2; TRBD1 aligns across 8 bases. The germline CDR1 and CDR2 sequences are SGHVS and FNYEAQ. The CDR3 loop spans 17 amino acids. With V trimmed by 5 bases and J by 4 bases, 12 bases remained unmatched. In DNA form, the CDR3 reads TGTGCCAGCAGCCAAGGAAGGACAGGGAGGAGCACCGGGGAGCTGTTTTTT. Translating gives CASSQGRTGRSTGELFF.

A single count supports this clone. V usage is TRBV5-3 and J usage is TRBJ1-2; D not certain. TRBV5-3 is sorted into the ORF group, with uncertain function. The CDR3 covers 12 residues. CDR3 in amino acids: CEYRRNWDGYTF. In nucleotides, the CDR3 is TGTGAATACCGGAGAAACTGGGATGGCTACACCTTC.

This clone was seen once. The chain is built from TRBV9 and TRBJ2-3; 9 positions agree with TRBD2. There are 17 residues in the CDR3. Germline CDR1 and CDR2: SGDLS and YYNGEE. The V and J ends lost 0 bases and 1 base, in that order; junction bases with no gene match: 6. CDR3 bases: TGTGCCAGCAGCGTAGGTGCCCAGCGGGGGGGCACAGATACGCAGTATTTT. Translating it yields CASSVGAQRGGTDTQYF.